The next 17 T cell receptor beta chains were all read from a single sample in a study of blood T cell repertoires in COVID-19. Measured with immunoSEQ multiplex PCR; TCRdb has only the in-frame clones, and not every one. The data hold 45,000 to 55,000 clones, with around 87% observed a single time. Sequencing was done on a sample of peripheral blood. These receptors came from a middle-aged man with active COVID-19.

This clone was counted once. The chain joins TRBV19 to TRBJ2-3; 7 bases are shared with TRBD2. Germline lookup yields CDR1 LNHDA and CDR2 SQIVND (reference sequence). The junction had 2 bases not matched to a gene; V was cut back by 1 base and J by 7 bases. CDR3 length equals 13 residues. CDR3 sequence (DNA): TGTGCCAGTAGTATAGGGGGGGGTTATACGCAGTATTTT. Translating it yields CASSIGGGYTQYF.

V is TRBV5-4 and J is TRBJ2-3; 10 positions match TRBD2. Germline CDR1 is SGHNT and CDR2 is YYREEE (reference sequence). This CDR3 has 17 amino acids. J was trimmed by 4 bases and V by 1 base; bases with no gene match: 9. The CDR3 bases are TGTGCCAGCAGCTTGTATCGGACTAGCGGCGCGGCAGATACGCAGTATTTT. Translation: CASSLYRTSGAADTQYF.

The rearrangement joins TRBV7-2 to TRBJ1-2, with 8 nucleotides matching TRBD1. Unmatched junction bases numbered 14, after V lost 0 bases and J lost 8 bases. CDR3 length: 17 residues. Germline V gene sequence: CDR1 SGHTA, CDR2 FQGNSA. CDR3 sequence: CASSLAIGGRGRAGYTF. CDR3 in DNA: TGTGCCAGCAGCTTAGCGATAGGGGGCAGGGGGCGCGCGGGCTACACCTTC. Using reference TRBV7-2 and TRBJ1-2 for the parts outside the CDR3, the full variable domain is GAGVSQSPSNKVTEKGKDVELRCDPISGHTALYWYRQSLGQGLEFLIYFQGNSAPDKSGLPSDRFSAERTGGSVSTLTIQRTQQEDSAVYLCASSLAIGGRGRAGYTFGSGTRLTVV.

The chain is built from TRBV7-2 and TRBJ2-3, with a weak D call TRBD2 (6 bases). The germline V gene encodes CDR1 SGHTA and CDR2 FQGNSA. This CDR3 has 15 residues. Between the trimmed V and J ends, which lost 5 bases and 2 bases, there was a span of 14 bases. Here the CDR3 DNA reads TGTGCCAGCAGCCCTCGGGTAGCGGACACAGATACGCAGTATTTT. It is translated as CASSPRVADTDTQYF.

This clone was observed once. This chain links TRBV27 with TRBJ2-7; possibly TRBD1 for D (6 bases). The germline V gene has CDR1 MNHEY and CDR2 SMNVEV (reference sequence). This CDR3 contains 16 residues. Trimming took off 2 bases at V and 0 bases at J, with 14 bases between the two ends. CDR3 residues: CASSLLTGDNSYEQYF. The CDR3 DNA follows: TGTGCCAGCAGTTTACTGACAGGCGATAACTCCTACGAGCAGTACTTC.

The CDR3 DNA reads as TGTGCCAGCAGCCAACAACAGAACACTGAAGCTTTCTTT. Residues: CASSQQQNTEAFF. The chain carries TRBV7-9 and TRBJ1-1; no definite D call. Germline V gene data show CDR1 as SEHNR and CDR2 as FQNEAQ (reference sequence). CDR3 length equals 13 residues. With 5 bases removed from V and 1 base from J, the gap between germline ends came to 8 bases.

The chain carries TRBV9 and TRBJ2-3, with 10 bases aligning to TRBD2. Germline lookup yields CDR1 SGDLS and CDR2 YYNGEE. Trimming cost V 0 bases and J 1 base; bases outside gene matches: 8. The CDR3 runs to 18 residues. CDR3 sequence reads: CASSVVGSGGPGTDTQYF. CDR3 in DNA: TGTGCCAGCAGCGTAGTTGGTAGCGGGGGGCCAGGCACAGATACGCAGTATTTT.

V and J are TRBV14 and TRBJ1-2; 9 bases map to TRBD1. After removal of 1 base from V and 3 bases from J, the junction contained 3 bases not matched to a gene. CDR1 and CDR2 from the germline V gene are SGHDN and FVKESK. This CDR3 comprises 15 residues. CDR3 protein: CASSQGTGVDYGYTF. The DNA for the CDR3 is TGTGCCAGCAGCCAAGGGACAGGGGTTGACTATGGCTACACCTTC.

This chain links TRBV19 with TRBJ1-2; 11 nucleotides agree with TRBD1. The CDR3 has 13 residues. The germline V gene encodes CDR1 LNHDA and CDR2 SQIVND (reference sequence). Trimming took 11 bases from V and 6 from J; bases not matched to a gene: 8. The chain's CDR3 is CAGSDRGQDGYTF. The CDR3 region has the DNA TGTGCCGGGTCGGACAGGGGGCAAGATGGCTACACCTTC.

The V and J genes are TRBV5-6 and TRBJ1-2; D not certain. Germline V gene lookup returns CDR1 SGHDT and CDR2 YYEEEE. Trimming removed 4 bases from V and 8 bases from J, with 18 bases in between. The CDR3 covers 14 residues. This CDR3 is CASSPPAGSKGYTF. In nucleotides, the CDR3 is TGTGCCAGCAGCCCTCCCGCAGGCTCTAAGGGCTACACCTTC.

The chain employs TRBV7-9 and TRBJ2-1; 11 bases agree with TRBD2. CDR3 length: 13 residues. CDR1 is SEHNR, CDR2 FQNEAQ, per germline (reference sequence). Unmatched junction bases numbered 4, after V lost 5 bases and J lost 10 bases. Here the CDR3 DNA reads TGTGCCAGCAGCCTAGGGACTAGCGGCGAGCAGTTCTTC. Its translation: CASSLGTSGEQFF.

The chain carries TRBV7-3 and TRBJ1-1; 8 nucleotides agree with TRBD1. Trimming cost V 5 bases and J 4 bases; bases outside gene matches: 6. In germline, CDR1 is SGHTA, CDR2 FQGTGA. CDR3 length equals 14 residues. CDR3 in DNA: TGTGCCAGCAGCGCGAGACAGGGGAGCACTGAAGCTTTCTTT. Translated, it gives CASSARQGSTEAFF.

This clone was picked up a small number of times. CDR3 in amino acids: CASSLAGRGAPLSGYTF. The DNA of the CDR3 is TGTGCCAGCAGCTTAGCGGGGCGGGGCGCCCCGTTAAGTGGCTACACCTTC. The V gene is TRBV7-2, the J gene TRBJ1-2; possible D gene TRBD1, 5 bases. V lost 0 bases and J lost 7, with 21 bases in between. This CDR3 is built from 17 residues. Germline CDR1 reads SGHTA; CDR2 reads FQGNSA.

V usage is TRBV6-1 and J usage is TRBJ1-5, with 12 positions matching TRBD1. The germline V gene encodes CDR1 MNHNS and CDR2 SASEGT. Losses at the gene ends were 4 bases for V and 6 bases for J; bases not matched to a gene: 7. This CDR3 is built from 16 residues. Here the CDR3 reads CASSVGTGGAGQPQHF. The CDR3, as DNA: TGTGCCAGCAGTGTAGGGACAGGGGGCGCCGGTCAGCCCCAGCATTTT.

The chain has TRBV9 and TRBJ2-1; TRBD2 aligns across 9 bases. Germline CDR1 reads SGDLS; CDR2 reads YYNGEE. V trimming: 2 bases; J trimming: 5 bases; junction bases outside the gene matches: 5. The CDR3 has 15 residues. The CDR3 spells CASSVWGLADNEQFF. The CDR3 DNA reads TGTGCCAGCAGCGTTTGGGGACTAGCTGACAATGAGCAGTTCTTC.

The chain recombines TRBV19 with TRBJ1-1, with D unresolved. In germline, CDR1 is LNHDA, CDR2 SQIVND (reference sequence). CDR3 size: 12 residues. V was trimmed by 5 bases and J by 10 bases, leaving 14 bases between them. The CDR3 loop reads CASSPPLPGAFF. Here the CDR3 DNA reads TGTGCCAGTAGTCCCCCGCTCCCGGGAGCTTTCTTT. Full variable domain (rest looked up from reference TRBV19 and TRBJ1-1): DGGITQSPKYLFRKEGQNVTLSCEQNLNHDAMYWYRQDPGQGLRLIYYSQIVNDFQKGDIAEGYSVSREKKESFPLTVTSAQKNPTAFYLCASSPPLPGAFFGQGTRLTVV.

The rearrangement joins TRBV28 to TRBJ1-5, with D perhaps TRBD1 (5 bases). Trimming stripped 11 bases from V and 2 bases from J, with 13 bases between. Per germline, CDR1 MDHEN and CDR2 SYDVKM. The CDR3 contains 13 residues. This CDR3 is CAASGAGNQPQHF. CDR3 coding DNA: TGTGCCGCCAGCGGGGCTGGCAATCAGCCCCAGCATTTT.